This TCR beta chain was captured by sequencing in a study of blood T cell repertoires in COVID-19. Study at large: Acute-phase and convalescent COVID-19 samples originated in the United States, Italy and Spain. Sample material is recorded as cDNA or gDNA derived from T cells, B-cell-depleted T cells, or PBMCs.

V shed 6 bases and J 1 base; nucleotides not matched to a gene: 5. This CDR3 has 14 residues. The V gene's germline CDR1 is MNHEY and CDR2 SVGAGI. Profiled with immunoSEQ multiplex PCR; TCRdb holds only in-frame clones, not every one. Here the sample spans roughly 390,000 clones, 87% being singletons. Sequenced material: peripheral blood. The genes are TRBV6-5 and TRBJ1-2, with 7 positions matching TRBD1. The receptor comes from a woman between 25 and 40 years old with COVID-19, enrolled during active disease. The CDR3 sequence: CASSQDRVNYGYTF. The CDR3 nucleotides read TGTGCCAGCAGCCAAGACAGGGTTAACTATGGCTACACCTTC.